Each of the 28 T cell receptor beta chains below was sequenced from the same sample in a study of T cells after yellow fever vaccination (dated by TCRdb to 2018 to 2020). The library was generated by 5' RACE. The sequencer listed for this sample is Illumina HiSeq 2500. Clones were called with MiXCR by TCRdb after fastp trimmed the public reads at Q25, and only in-frame beta chains were retained. Rows are combined by CDR3 protein, so each entry shows the most common genes and DNA. The sample profile shows some 500,000 distinct CDR3 sequences; about 13% of them were found once. The biggest ten clones account for around 15% of the sample. Interpreted using the paper, the treatment or condition label stands for: live attenuated yellow fever vaccine strain. Material: PBMCs, obtained on the day of the yellow fever booster vaccination. These receptor sequences come from a man aged 25-45 years who received the YFV17D yellow fever vaccine.

The genes are TRBV27 and TRBJ2-2; no firm D call. The V end lost 3 bases, the J end lost 0 bases, and 5 bases lay between the germline ends. CDR1 is MNHEY and CDR2 is SMNVEV in the germline V gene (reference sequence). The CDR3 consists of 14 residues. The CDR3 DNA is TGTGCCAGCAGTTTTGAAGCGAACACCGGGGAGCTGTTTTTT. Translation gives CASSFEANTGELFF.

V gene TRBV18 combines with J gene TRBJ1-5; D unresolved. Trimming pared 2 bases from V and 2 bases from J, leaving 13 bases between. This CDR3 spans 16 amino acids. Germline CDR1 and CDR2: KGHSH and LQKENI. The CDR3 loop is CASSPASAGGNQPQHF. The DNA for the CDR3 is TGTGCCAGCTCACCAGCAAGCGCAGGAGGCAATCAGCCCCAGCATTTT.

This clonotype was seen a few times. The chain is built from TRBV29-1 and TRBJ2-3; 11 nucleotides line up with TRBD2. CDR1 is SQVTM, CDR2 ANQGSEA, per germline. The CDR3 runs 11 residues. J lost 7 bases, V lost 8 bases, and 2 bases had no gene match. The CDR3: CSTSGSYTQYF. CDR3 coding DNA: TGCAGCACTAGCGGGAGTTATACGCAGTATTTT.

This clonotype was seen only a few times. The rearrangement joins TRBV23-1 to TRBJ2-1; the D gene is possibly TRBD2 (6 bases). TRBV23-1 is reported as an ORF; its role is uncertain. The CDR3 is 14 residues long. V lost 2 bases and J lost 6, with 11 bases in between. The CDR3 bases are TGCGCCAGCAGTCAAGAGACTAGTCGCAATGAGCAGTTCTTC. Amino acids: CASSQETSRNEQFF.

The chain combines TRBV5-1 with TRBJ2-2; the D is unclear. V lost 0 bases, J lost 7 bases, and 13 bases lay in between. The CDR3 spans 15 residues. Germline CDR1 SGHRS, CDR2 YFSETQ. CDR3 DNA: TGCGCCAGCAGCTTGGCGACCTCACCTGGCGGGGAGCTGTTTTTT. Translation gives CASSLATSPGGELFF.

This clonotype was seen only a few times. Here the CDR3 DNA reads TGTGCCAGCAGCTTAGCAGGCGGGAGGGCTGGGAACATTCAGTACTTC. This translates into CASSLAGGRAGNIQYF. This sequence joins TRBV13 and TRBJ2-4; 9 positions match TRBD2. The V segment lost 1 base and the J segment 7 bases; nucleotides outside the gene matches: 8. In germline, CDR1 is PRHDT, CDR2 FYEKMQ (reference sequence). The CDR3 length is 16 residues.

V is TRBV12-3 or TRBV12-4 and J is TRBJ2-7; D unresolved. This CDR3 has 13 residues. V lost 1 base, J lost 2 bases, and 6 bases lay in between. The CDR3 sequence: CASSLGKPYEQYF. In DNA, the CDR3 is TGTGCCAGCAGTTTAGGCAAGCCCTACGAGCAGTACTTC.

The rearrangement uses TRBV10-3 and TRBJ2-1; D remains unclear. CDR3 length: 11 amino acids. V dropped 4 bases and J dropped 6 bases, with 4 bases sitting between them. Germline CDR1 and CDR2: ENHRY and SYGVKD. The CDR3 loop is CAISVGNEQFF. CDR3 nucleotide sequence: TGTGCCATCAGTGTGGGCAATGAGCAGTTCTTC.

In this sample, this clonotype turned up a few times. The chain has TRBV25-1 and TRBJ2-1; D not resolved. Germline loops: CDR1 MGHDK, CDR2 SYGVNS. This CDR3 contains 14 residues. Trimming cost V 6 bases and J 4 bases, with 13 bases left between them. CDR3 sequence (DNA): TGTGCCAGCAGGAGGCCAGGAACGTACAATGAGCAGTTCTTC. This gives the protein CASRRPGTYNEQFF.

In this sample, this clonotype turned up many times. J is TRBJ2-2 and V is TRBV15; D ambiguous. Trimming removed 0 bases from V and 5 bases from J, with 10 bases in between. Germline CDR1 and CDR2: LNHNV and YYDKDF (reference sequence). The CDR3 loop spans 15 amino acids. CDR3 DNA: TGTGCCACCAGCAGAGAATTGGGTGCTACCGGGGAGCTGTTTTTT. The encoded protein is CATSRELGATGELFF. The full variable domain, completed using reference TRBV15 and TRBJ2-2, is DAMVIQNPRYQVTQFGKPVTLSCSQTLNHNVMYWYQQKSSQAPKLLFHYYDKDFNNEADTPDNFQSRRPNTSFCFLDIRSPGLGDTAMYLCATSRELGATGELFFGEGSRLTVL.

This clonotype was detected only a few times. The chain carries TRBV24-1 and TRBJ2-5; tentatively, D is TRBD1 or TRBD2 (5 bases each). Germline V lookup: CDR1 KGHDR, CDR2 SFDVKD. V shed 4 bases and J shed 2 bases, with 16 bases lying between them. CDR3 length: 16 residues. CDR3: CATSDVGERRQETQYF. In nucleotides, the CDR3 is TGTGCCACCAGTGACGTGGGGGAGCGGCGGCAAGAGACCCAGTACTTC.

The J gene is TRBJ1-2, the V gene TRBV5-5; D ambiguous. The CDR3 covers 14 residues. V lost 4 bases, J lost 2 bases, and 12 bases lay in between. Germline V CDR1 and CDR2: SGHKS, YYEKEE (reference sequence). The CDR3 loop reads CASSPHRGNYGYTF. The CDR3 nucleotides are TGTGCCAGCAGCCCACACCGCGGAAACTATGGCTACACCTTC.

This clonotype was detected a few times. This chain uses TRBV7-6 with TRBJ1-1; weak D call: TRBD1 (6 bases). Germline V gene data show CDR1 as SGHVS and CDR2 as FNYEAQ. The CDR3 consists of 13 residues. Trimming cost V 5 bases and J 3 bases, with 10 bases left between them. CDR3 bases: TGTGCCAGCAGCCCCCGGACAGACACTGAAGCTTTCTTT. The encoded protein is CASSPRTDTEAFF.

The chain is built from TRBV2 and TRBJ1-1; D remains ambiguous. V was shortened by 8 bases and J by 1 base, with 8 bases between the two germline ends. This CDR3 spans 12 amino acids. CDR1 is SNHLY and CDR2 is FYNNEI in the germline V gene. This chain's CDR3 is CASWAPNTEAFF. CDR3 nucleotide sequence: TGTGCCAGCTGGGCTCCGAACACTGAAGCTTTCTTT.

A few counts support this clonotype. The chain couples TRBV7-2 to TRBJ1-2; D uncertain. The CDR3 sequence is 13 residues long. The germline V gene encodes CDR1 SGHTA and CDR2 FQGNSA. V was trimmed by 0 bases and J by 6 bases, leaving 8 bases between them. The CDR3 DNA reads TGTGCCAGCAGCTTAGCGGCGGGTCATGGCTACACCTTC. Its translation: CASSLAAGHGYTF.

The chain combines TRBV28 with TRBJ2-3, with D hard to call. The V and J ends lost 9 bases and 0 bases respectively, with 19 bases between them. In germline, CDR1 is MDHEN, CDR2 SYDVKM. The CDR3 runs to 16 residues. CDR3: CARHPTLNASTDTQYF. The CDR3 region has the DNA TGTGCCAGGCACCCTACACTGAATGCTAGCACAGATACGCAGTATTTT.

This CDR3 is CAWRTGTGAYEQYF. The CDR3 DNA follows: TGTGCCTGGAGGACCGGGACAGGGGCCTACGAGCAGTACTTC. The genes are TRBV30 and TRBJ2-7, with 10 positions matching TRBD1. Germline V CDR1 and CDR2: GTSNPN, SVGIG (reference sequence). This CDR3 contains 14 residues. V was clipped by 3 bases and J by 2 bases; unmatched bases: 4.

This clonotype was detected a few times. The J gene is TRBJ2-3, the V gene TRBV29-1; 11 bases align to TRBD1. This CDR3 comprises 15 residues. Germline V CDR1 and CDR2: SQVTM, ANQGSEA. V shed 5 bases and J 0 bases; nucleotides not matched to a gene: 4. CDR3 DNA: TGCAGCGTTATAGGGACAGGGGGAAGCACAGATACGCAGTATTTT. It is translated as CSVIGTGGSTDTQYF.

The V and J genes are TRBV19 and TRBJ1-5; no reliable D call. CDR3 length equals 15 residues. V dropped 5 bases and J dropped 4 bases, with 15 bases sitting between them. Germline V gives CDR1 LNHDA, CDR2 SQIVND (reference sequence). The CDR3 sequence: CASSPRPMENQPQHF. For the CDR3, the DNA is TGTGCCAGTAGTCCCCGACCCATGGAGAATCAGCCCCAGCATTTT.

CDR3 sequence (DNA): TGTGCCAGCAGCCCTGACCCGGCTCACTACGAGCAGTACTTC. This gives the protein CASSPDPAHYEQYF. The chain employs TRBV7-2 and TRBJ2-7; D remains ambiguous. V lost 5 bases and J lost 3, with 14 bases in between. The length of the CDR3 is 14 residues. In germline, CDR1 is SGHTA, CDR2 FQGNSA.

The chain carries TRBV5-1 and TRBJ2-7, with 9 nucleotides matching TRBD2. This CDR3 is 17 amino acids long. V trimming: 0 bases; J trimming: 4 bases; junction bases outside the gene matches: 11. Germline CDR1 SGHRS, CDR2 YFSETQ. In DNA, the CDR3 is TGCGCCAGCAGCTTGGTTTCTAGCGGGACCATTAGTTACGAGCAGTACTTC. Encoded protein: CASSLVSSGTISYEQYF.

This clonotype was seen a handful of times. This chain uses TRBV20-1 with TRBJ2-3; a possible D gene is TRBD2 (6 bases). Trimming cost V 4 bases and J 6 bases, with 11 bases left between them. The germline CDR1 and CDR2 sequences are DFQATT and SNEGSKA (reference sequence). The length of the CDR3 is 12 residues. The CDR3 region has the DNA TGCAGTGCTACCGGGGGTGGGGATACGCAGTATTTT. The encoded protein is CSATGGGDTQYF.

This clonotype was found a few times. V is TRBV30 and J is TRBJ2-2, with 7 bases that match TRBD1. Germline CDR1 and CDR2: GTSNPN and SVGIG (reference sequence). J lost 0 bases, V lost 8 bases, and 9 bases had no gene match. The CDR3 consists of 15 residues. In nucleotides, the CDR3 is TGTGCCACCACTCGAGGGGGCACGAACACCGGGGAGCTGTTTTTT. This sequence encodes CATTRGGTNTGELFF.

The chain recombines TRBV20-1 with TRBJ2-7, with 9 bases identical to TRBD2. The CDR3 spans 14 residues. Germline trimming cut 4 bases from V and 1 base from J; bases unmatched to any gene: 5. Germline CDR1 DFQATT, CDR2 SNEGSKA (reference sequence). In DNA, the CDR3 is TGCAGTGCTAACTCTCTAGCGGGGTCCTACGAGCAGTACTTC. This sequence encodes CSANSLAGSYEQYF.

In its sample, this clonotype was seen a few times. The rearrangement links TRBV20-1 to TRBJ2-3; TRBD2 agrees at 7 bases. The trim removed 0 bases at V and 6 bases at J, leaving 9 bases unmatched. Germline-derived CDR1 and CDR2 are DFQATT and SNEGSKA (reference sequence). The CDR3 contains 15 residues. The CDR3 sequence is CSARDGAGDMDTQYF. CDR3 DNA: TGCAGTGCTAGAGATGGGGCGGGAGATATGGATACGCAGTATTTT.

Only a few counts were recorded for this clonotype. The V gene is TRBV20-1, the J gene TRBJ1-2; 7 nucleotides align to TRBD1. The CDR3 contains 10 residues. The germline V gene encodes CDR1 DFQATT and CDR2 SNEGSKA (reference sequence). CDR3 in DNA: TGCAGGCCAGGGGGTAATGGCTACACCTTC. Its protein product is CRPGGNGYTF.

The chain recombines TRBV29-1 with TRBJ2-3; tentatively, D is TRBD1 or TRBD2 (5 bases each). The V gene lost 4 bases and the J gene lost 11 bases, with 22 bases spanning the gap. This CDR3 is 14 amino acids long. CDR1 is SQVTM and CDR2 is ANQGSEA in the germline V gene. CDR3 in amino acids: CSVVKGTGLGVQYF. CDR3 nucleotides: TGCAGCGTTGTTAAGGGTACGGGGCTGGGAGTGCAGTATTTT.

This chain uses TRBV20-1 with TRBJ1-5; the D gene is possibly TRBD1 (5 bases). Trimming shortened V by 5 bases and J by 6 bases, and 11 bases separated the two germline ends. The CDR3 runs 12 residues. Germline loops: CDR1 DFQATT, CDR2 SNEGSKA (reference sequence). The CDR3 DNA is TGCAGTGCTCAAGGGGCCGGTCAGCCCCAGCATTTT. It specifies CSAQGAGQPQHF.